This T cell receptor (beta chain) came from a study of CXCR3-negative and CXCR3-positive naive CD8 T cells. Overall study findings and caveats: CXCR3-positive naive cells had TRB CDR3s that were more hydrophobic than CXCR3-negative naive cells had.

CDR1 SGHKS and CDR2 YYEKEE come from the germline V gene (reference sequence). The CDR3 covers 16 residues. In preparing the TRB cDNA libraries, 5' RACE with UMI labels was used. TCRdb reprocessed the 5' RACE reads and keeps a single row for each CDR3 protein, giving no DNA. The sample has just under 90,000 distinct CDR3 sequences. To note about this clonotype: What it binds is unknown.

The sample consisted of naive CXCR3+ CD8+ T cells from blood. The subset here: CD45RO-CCR7+CD27+CD95- naive CD8+ T cells expressing CXCR3 (TNR3+). The chain carries TRBV5-5 and TRBJ2-2; without DNA, the TCRdb call of TRBD2 cannot be checked. This receptor was taken from a human donor in good health. Some clones in this sample may be carry-over from other donors' samples. CDR3 residues: CASSLFLAGNTGELFF.